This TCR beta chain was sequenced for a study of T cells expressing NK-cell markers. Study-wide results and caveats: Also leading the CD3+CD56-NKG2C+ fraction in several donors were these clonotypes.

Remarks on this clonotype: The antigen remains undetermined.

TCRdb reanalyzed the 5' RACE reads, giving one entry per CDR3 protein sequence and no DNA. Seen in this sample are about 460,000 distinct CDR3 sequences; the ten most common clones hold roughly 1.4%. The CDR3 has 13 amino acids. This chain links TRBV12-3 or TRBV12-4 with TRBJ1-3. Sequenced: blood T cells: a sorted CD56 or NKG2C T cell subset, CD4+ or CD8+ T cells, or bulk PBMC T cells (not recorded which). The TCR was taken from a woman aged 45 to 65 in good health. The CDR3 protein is CASIKSTGNTIYF.